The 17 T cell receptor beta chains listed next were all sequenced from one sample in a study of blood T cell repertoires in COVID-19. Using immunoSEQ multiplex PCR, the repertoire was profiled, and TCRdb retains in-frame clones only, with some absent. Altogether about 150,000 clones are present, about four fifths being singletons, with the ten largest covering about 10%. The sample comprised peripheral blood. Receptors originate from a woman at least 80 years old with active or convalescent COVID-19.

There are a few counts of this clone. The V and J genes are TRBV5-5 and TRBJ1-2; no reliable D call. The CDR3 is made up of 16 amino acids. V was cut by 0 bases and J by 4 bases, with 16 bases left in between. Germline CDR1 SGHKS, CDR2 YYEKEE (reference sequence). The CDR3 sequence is CASSLVLGSTPYGYTF. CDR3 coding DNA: TGTGCCAGCAGCTTGGTCTTGGGCAGTACGCCCTATGGCTACACCTTC.

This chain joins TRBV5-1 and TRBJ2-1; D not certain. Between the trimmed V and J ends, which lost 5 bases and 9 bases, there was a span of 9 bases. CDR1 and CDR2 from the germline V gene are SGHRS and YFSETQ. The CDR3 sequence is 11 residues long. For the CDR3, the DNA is TGCGCCAGCAGTGAACAGTTTGAGCAGTTCTTC. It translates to CASSEQFEQFF.

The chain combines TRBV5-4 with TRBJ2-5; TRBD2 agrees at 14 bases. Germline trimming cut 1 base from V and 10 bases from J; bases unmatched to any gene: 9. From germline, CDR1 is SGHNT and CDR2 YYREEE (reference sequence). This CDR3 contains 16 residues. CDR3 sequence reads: CASSLRLAGGRRLQYF. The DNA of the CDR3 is TGTGCCAGCAGCTTGAGACTAGCGGGAGGGCGACGTCTCCAGTACTTC.

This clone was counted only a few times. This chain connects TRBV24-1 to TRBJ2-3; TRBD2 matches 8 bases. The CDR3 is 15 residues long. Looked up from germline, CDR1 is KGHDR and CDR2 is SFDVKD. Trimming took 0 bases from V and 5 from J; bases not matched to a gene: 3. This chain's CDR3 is CATSDLVSGVDTQYF. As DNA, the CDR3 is TGTGCCACCAGTGATTTGGTTAGCGGGGTAGATACGCAGTATTTT.

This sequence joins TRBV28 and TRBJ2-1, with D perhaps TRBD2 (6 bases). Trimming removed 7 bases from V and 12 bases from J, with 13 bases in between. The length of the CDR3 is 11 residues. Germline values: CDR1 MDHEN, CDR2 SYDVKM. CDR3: CASTSTRGQFF. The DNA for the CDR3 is TGTGCCAGCACTTCTACGCGGGGGCAGTTCTTC.

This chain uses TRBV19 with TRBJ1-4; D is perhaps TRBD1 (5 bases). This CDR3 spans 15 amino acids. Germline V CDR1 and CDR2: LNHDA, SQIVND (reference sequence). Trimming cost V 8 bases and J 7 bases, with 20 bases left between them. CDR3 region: CASAEAGYGGEKLFF. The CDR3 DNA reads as TGTGCCAGTGCGGAAGCGGGGTATGGGGGTGAAAAACTGTTTTTT.

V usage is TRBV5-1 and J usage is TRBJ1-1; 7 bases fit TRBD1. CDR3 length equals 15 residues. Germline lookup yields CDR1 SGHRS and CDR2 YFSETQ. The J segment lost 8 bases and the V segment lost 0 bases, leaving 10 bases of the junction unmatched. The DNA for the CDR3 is TGCGCCAGCAGCTTGGATCGGGACAGCCTTATCGAAGCTTTCTTT. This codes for CASSLDRDSLIEAFF.

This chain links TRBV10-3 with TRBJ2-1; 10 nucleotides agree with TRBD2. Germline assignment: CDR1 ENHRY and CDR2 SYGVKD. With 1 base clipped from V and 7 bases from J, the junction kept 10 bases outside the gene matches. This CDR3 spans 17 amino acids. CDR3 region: CAISEWSGRASRNEQFF. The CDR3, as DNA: TGTGCCATCAGTGAGTGGAGCGGGAGGGCCTCCCGTAATGAGCAGTTCTTC.

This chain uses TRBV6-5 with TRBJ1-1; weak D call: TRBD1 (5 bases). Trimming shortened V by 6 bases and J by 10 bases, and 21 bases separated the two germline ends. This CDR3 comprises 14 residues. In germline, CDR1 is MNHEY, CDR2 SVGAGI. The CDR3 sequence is CASSPSLGPIGAFF. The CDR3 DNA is TGTGCCAGCAGCCCCTCCCTGGGGCCCATAGGAGCTTTCTTT.

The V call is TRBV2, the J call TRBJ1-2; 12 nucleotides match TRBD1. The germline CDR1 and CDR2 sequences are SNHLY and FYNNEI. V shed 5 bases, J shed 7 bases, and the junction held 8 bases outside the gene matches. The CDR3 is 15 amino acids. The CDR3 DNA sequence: TGTGCCAGCAGTTTCTCCGGGACAGGGGGCGTTGGCTACACCTTC. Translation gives CASSFSGTGGVGYTF. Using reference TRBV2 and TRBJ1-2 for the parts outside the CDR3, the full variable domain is EPEVTQTPSHQVTQMGQEVILRCVPISNHLYFYWYRQILGQKVEFLVSFYNNEISEKSEIFDDQFSVERPDGSNFTLKIRSTKLEDSAMYFCASSFSGTGGVGYTFGSGTRLTVV.

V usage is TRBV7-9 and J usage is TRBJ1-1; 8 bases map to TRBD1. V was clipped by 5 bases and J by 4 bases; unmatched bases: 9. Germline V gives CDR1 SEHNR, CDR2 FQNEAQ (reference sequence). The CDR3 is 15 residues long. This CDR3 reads CASSPDRGGSTEAFF. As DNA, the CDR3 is TGTGCCAGCAGCCCTGACAGGGGAGGTAGCACTGAAGCTTTCTTT.

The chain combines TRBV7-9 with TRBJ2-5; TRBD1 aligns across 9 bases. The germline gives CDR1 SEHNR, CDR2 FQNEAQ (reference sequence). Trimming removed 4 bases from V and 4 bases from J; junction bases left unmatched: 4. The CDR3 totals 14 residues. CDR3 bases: TGTGCCAGCAGCTCGGACAGGGGTTCAGAGACCCAGTACTTC. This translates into CASSSDRGSETQYF.

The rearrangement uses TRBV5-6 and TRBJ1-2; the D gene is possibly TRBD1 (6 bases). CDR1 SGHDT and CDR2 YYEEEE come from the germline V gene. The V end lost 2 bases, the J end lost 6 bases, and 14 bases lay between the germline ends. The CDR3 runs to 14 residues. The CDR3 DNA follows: TGTGCCAGCAGCTTCACCCACAGGGCCCATGGCTACACCTTC. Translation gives CASSFTHRAHGYTF. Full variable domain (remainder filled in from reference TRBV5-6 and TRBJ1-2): DAGVTQSPTHLIKTRGQQVTLRCSPKSGHDTVSWYQQALGQGPQFIFQYYEEEERQRGNFPDRFSGHQFPNYSSELNVNALLLGDSALYLCASSFTHRAHGYTFGSGTRLTVV.

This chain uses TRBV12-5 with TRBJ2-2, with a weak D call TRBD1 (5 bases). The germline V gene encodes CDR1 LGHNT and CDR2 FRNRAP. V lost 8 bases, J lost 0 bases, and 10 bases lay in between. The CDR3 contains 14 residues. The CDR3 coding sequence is TGTGCTAGTAAGGGGTCCGCGAACACCGGGGAGCTGTTTTTT. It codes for CASKGSANTGELFF. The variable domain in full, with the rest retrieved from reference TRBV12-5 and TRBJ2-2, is DARVTQTPRHKVTEMGQEVTMRCQPILGHNTVFWYRQTMMQGLELLAYFRNRAPLDDSGMPKDRFSAEMPDATLATLKIQPSEPRDSAVYFCASKGSANTGELFFGEGSRLTVL.

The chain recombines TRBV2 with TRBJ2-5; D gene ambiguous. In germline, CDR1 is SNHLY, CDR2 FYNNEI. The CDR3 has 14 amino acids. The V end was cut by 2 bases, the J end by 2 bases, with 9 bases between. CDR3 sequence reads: CASSEQQLQETQYF. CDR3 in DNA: TGTGCCAGCAGTGAACAACAGCTACAAGAGACCCAGTACTTC.

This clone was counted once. CDR3 protein: CASSLVSGGSTYEQYF. The CDR3 nucleotides are TGCGCCAGCAGCTTGGTGTCGGGAGGGTCTACCTACGAGCAGTACTTC. The V gene is TRBV5-1, the J gene TRBJ2-7, with TRBD2 matching 8 bases. CDR1 and CDR2 (germline): SGHRS, YFSETQ. V lost 0 bases, J lost 2 bases, and 7 bases stayed unmatched. This CDR3 is 16 amino acids long.

CDR3 nucleotides: TGTGCCAGCACCCTAGAAGGGGCTGGCTGGGAGCAGTACTTC. Its translation: CASTLEGAGWEQYF. The rearrangement uses TRBV7-2 and TRBJ2-7; a possible D gene is TRBD1 (5 bases). Trimming shortened V by 7 bases and J by 7 bases, and 20 bases separated the two germline ends. The CDR3 spans 14 residues. Germline V gene lookup returns CDR1 SGHTA and CDR2 FQGNSA.